Below are 3 T cell receptor beta chains sequenced from a single sample in a study of neoadjuvant anti-PD-1 for oral cavity cancer. Measured with immunoSEQ multiplex PCR; TCRdb has only the in-frame clones, and not every one. Of approximately 20,000 clones in the sample, approximately 70% were seen once. The sequences come from PBMCs, collected before nivolumab (anti-PD-1) treatment. Source of these receptors: a person between 40 and 79 years old with oral cavity squamous cell carcinoma.

The chain has TRBV6-5 and TRBJ2-3, with TRBD2 identical over 10 bases. The V gene's germline CDR1 is MNHEY and CDR2 SVGAGI. The CDR3 totals 15 residues. After removal of 7 bases from V and 0 bases from J, the junction contained 4 bases not matched to a gene. This chain's CDR3 is CASKERGGSTDTQYF. For the CDR3, the DNA is TGTGCCAGCAAGGAGCGGGGGGGGAGCACAGATACGCAGTATTTT.

The chain links TRBV25-1 to TRBJ2-3; tentatively, D is TRBD1 (6 bases). The CDR3 is made up of 14 amino acids. The germline gives CDR1 MGHDK, CDR2 SYGVNS. Trimming took 4 bases from V and 9 from J, leaving 17 bases between them. The CDR3 nucleotides are TGTGCCAGCAGTGCGCACTCCAGGGGAGACACGCAGTATTTT. It translates to CASSAHSRGDTQYF.

The chain recombines TRBV19 with TRBJ1-2, with D uncertain. Germline-derived CDR1 and CDR2 are LNHDA and SQIVND (reference sequence). The CDR3 is 13 amino acids. V was pared by 5 bases and J by 3 bases, with 10 bases between. The CDR3 DNA reads TGTGCCAGTAGTCACGACACGTACTATGGCTACACCTTC. This encodes CASSHDTYYGYTF.